Listed below are T cell receptor beta chains from one sample, sequenced in a study of shared clonotypes between healthy human individuals. Sequencing was performed with immunoSEQ multiplex PCR; in TCRdb, only in-frame clones are kept and a portion is missing. The sample lists roughly 2,000,000 clones, about 95% occurring once. The specimen was naive CD8+ T cells sorted from blood. The receptors were gathered from a man aged 18 to 30 in good health. CDR3s leave out the opening cysteine and the closing phenylalanine or tryptophan. D genes are given only for firm matches.

TRBJ2-3	TRBD2	TRBV30	AWTISGGFDTQY
TRBJ1-1	.	TRBV6-5	ASSSDTEAF
TRBJ2-2	TRBD2	TRBV7-2	AISGRSSGELF
TRBJ1-5	.	TRBV7-9	ASSPLDNIRRGPQH
TRBJ2-7	.	TRBV4-3	ASSHGGGYYEQY
TRBJ1-5	TRBD1	TRBV4-2	ASSHPDRVDQPQH
TRBJ2-3	.	TRBV4-2	ASSQPSGRGVDTQY
TRBJ2-5	TRBD1	TRBV7-9	ASSPTGGEETQY
TRBJ2-1	.	TRBV7-9	ASSLAGRENEQF
TRBJ2-5	TRBD2	TRBV6-5	ASSYSSGRGLAQY
TRBJ2-7	.	TRBV11-2	ASSLDRDRRYDYEQY
TRBJ1-2	TRBD1	TRBV5-4	ASSIYRDRGVYGYT
TRBJ2-7	TRBD1	TRBV28	ASSRDSTSYEQY
TRBJ2-2	TRBD1	TRBV30	ASGTENTGELF
TRBJ1-5	.	TRBV28	ASSLVYSQPQH
TRBJ2-3	.	TRBV2	ASRMGAGKDTDTQY
TRBJ1-1	.	TRBV9	ASSVDLAGEAF
TRBJ1-1	.	TRBV7-9	ASTSQDYTEAF
TRBJ1-3	.	TRBV19	ASALMDSSGNTIY
TRBJ2-5	.	TRBV29-1	SVEGRLEGRETQY
TRBJ2-1	.	TRBV27	ASKQAYNEQF
TRBJ2-1	.	TRBV7-9	ASSFGGYNEQF
TRBJ2-5	TRBD1	TRBV27	ASSSTGGGEETQY
TRBJ1-1	.	TRBV7-9	ASSSDTVEAF
TRBJ2-7	TRBD2	TRBV5-1	ASSLEASGGEAYEQY
TRBJ2-2	TRBD1	TRBV11-3	ASSSFSGQGDTGELF
TRBJ2-5	TRBD2	TRBV7-9	AAGLQETQY
TRBJ2-5	.	TRBV7-7	ASSLERSQETQY
TRBJ2-1	TRBD2	TRBV30	AWSMSGAYNEQF
TRBJ2-1	.	TRBV27	ASSHQGNNEQF
TRBJ2-5	TRBD2	TRBV2	ASSGTLAGLQETQY
TRBJ2-7	TRBD2	TRBV7-2	ASSIPWGSGIGEQY
TRBJ2-4	TRBD1	TRBV7-9	ASSLGQGAGIQY
TRBJ2-1	.	TRBV19	ASSPWGATYNEQF
TRBJ2-3	.	TRBV4-3	ASSQERWGTDTQY
TRBJ2-7	TRBD1	TRBV29-1	SVGGQPGQTYEQY
TRBJ2-7	.	TRBV9	ASSVDWTSYEQY
TRBJ1-5	TRBD1	TRBV19	ASSRLSDRASNQPQH
TRBJ1-1	.	TRBV9	ASSVVLGATEAF
TRBJ2-4	.	TRBV4-3	ASSQDGGYTHLAKNIQY
TRBJ2-3	.	TRBV18	ASSPPPMGDTDTQY
TRBJ2-7	TRBD1	TRBV6-5	ASSYYRGDRQY
TRBJ1-5	.	TRBV27	ASSPLEHQPQH
TRBJ1-1	.	TRBV29-1	SVWGPNTEAF
TRBJ1-1	.	TRBV5-1	ASSLYLENTEAF
TRBJ2-7	.	TRBV27	ASKITPGSTYEQY
TRBJ2-7	.	TRBV2	ASSDPDGSYEQY
TRBJ2-5	.	TRBV6-5	ASSVLEGGETQY
TRBJ2-2	TRBD1	TRBV4-3	ASSGGTGGMNTGELF
TRBJ2-5	TRBD1	TRBV7-9	ASSFFPGDREETQY
TRBJ1-6	.	TRBV5-4	ASSEQGSYNSPLH
TRBJ2-3	.	TRBV18	ASSPDSSTDTQY
TRBJ2-5	.	TRBV7-7	ASSLLNQETQY